What follows is one T cell receptor beta chain and its context. The sample originates from a study of CD8 T cells in ankylosing spondylitis. The V and J ends lost 4 bases and 3 bases respectively, with 20 bases between them. The CDR3 spans 16 residues. Germline CDR1 SQVTM, CDR2 ANQGSEA. In TCRdb, the 5' RACE reads were re-called with MiXCR into one record per CDR3 protein. Here the sample spans 250,000 to 350,000 distinct CDR3 sequences, roughly 20% being singletons. Sequencing was done on a sample of blood, either unsorted or a sorted T cell fraction (not recorded which). V and J are TRBV29-1 and TRBJ2-3, with D perhaps matching TRBD2 (6 bases). This TCR was recovered from a female donor with ankylosing spondylitis or in good health (not recorded which). CDR3 nucleotide sequence: TGCAGCGTTGGGAGGAGCGGGCCTAGGAGGACAGATACGCAGTATTTT. Translation gives CSVGRSGPRRTDTQYF.